A single sample is the source of the 23 T cell receptor beta chains below, sequenced in a study of CD8 T cells in Susac syndrome. A quantity of 0.5 to 1 ug RNA underwent reverse transcription using random hexamers. TCRdb reanalysed the immunoSEQ multiplex PCR reads using MiXCR and keeps one entry per CDR3 protein. The table lists around 300,000 distinct CDR3 sequences, about 92% of them singletons, with about 0.07% in the top ten. Sequencing was performed on CD4+ T cells from PBMCs. The origin of the receptors is a human donor with multiple sclerosis.

This chain uses TRBV20-1 with TRBJ1-2; D possibly corresponds to TRBD1 (5 bases). With 4 bases removed from V and 0 bases from J, the gap between germline ends came to 9 bases. CDR3 size: 13 residues. CDR1 and CDR2 (germline): DFQATT, SNEGSKA (reference sequence). The DNA of the CDR3 is TGCAGTGCTATCCGGGGGACTAACTATGGCTACACCTTC. Translation gives CSAIRGTNYGYTF.

The J gene is TRBJ1-1, the V gene TRBV10-3; D not resolved. The CDR3 loop spans 13 amino acids. Per the germline V gene, CDR1 is ENHRY and CDR2 is SYGVKD. V dropped 6 bases and J dropped 0 bases, with 8 bases sitting between them. This CDR3 is CAISFILNTEAFF. The CDR3 DNA reads as TGTGCCATCAGCTTCATCTTGAACACTGAAGCTTTCTTT.

The CDR3 DNA reads as TGCGCCAGCAGCCATCTCAGACAGGCGGGGTACACTGAAGCTTTCTTT. Encoded protein: CASSHLRQAGYTEAFF. The chain uses TRBV4-3 and TRBJ1-1; possible D gene TRBD1, 6 bases. V gave up 3 bases and J gave up 3 bases, with 17 bases separating them. Germline loops: CDR1 LGHNA, CDR2 YSLEER. The CDR3 spans 16 residues.

The chain has TRBV7-2 and TRBJ2-3; a weak D match, TRBD2 (5 bases). The V and J ends lost 1 base and 1 base respectively, with 12 bases between them. This CDR3 spans 16 amino acids. In germline, CDR1 is SGHTA, CDR2 FQGNSA. The CDR3 protein is CASSLGSGSGTDTQYF. The CDR3 DNA follows: TGTGCCAGCAGCTTAGGGAGCGGTTCAGGCACAGATACGCAGTATTTT.

The chain recombines TRBV20-1 with TRBJ2-5; TRBD2 agrees at 8 bases. V lost 3 bases and J lost 5; bases outside the gene matches: 8. This CDR3 contains 14 residues. CDR1 is DFQATT and CDR2 is SNEGSKA in the germline V gene (reference sequence). CDR3 amino acids: CSASKAGVTETQYF. The CDR3 DNA sequence: TGCAGTGCTAGTAAAGCGGGAGTGACGGAGACCCAGTACTTC.

The rearrangement joins TRBV5-1 to TRBJ2-7, with D perhaps TRBD1 (6 bases). Germline CDR1 is SGHRS and CDR2 is YFSETQ. This CDR3 has 14 residues. The ends were cut back, 5 bases at V and 0 bases at J, with 12 bases in the middle. CDR3 nucleotides: TGCGCCAGCAGGGGGGACACCAACTCCTACGAGCAGTACTTC. Its translation is CASRGDTNSYEQYF.

V usage is TRBV7-2 and J usage is TRBJ2-7; possibly TRBD2 for D (6 bases). The germline gives CDR1 SGHTA, CDR2 FQGNSA. This CDR3 region has 14 residues. Between the trimmed V and J ends, which lost 1 base and 9 bases, there was a span of 16 bases. The CDR3 DNA follows: TGTGCCAGCAGCTTAGATGGCGGGGAAGGTGGGCAGTACTTC. Protein sequence: CASSLDGGEGGQYF.

This chain joins TRBV29-1 and TRBJ2-4; 8 bases match TRBD1. The CDR3 loop spans 14 amino acids. V shed 4 bases and J 9 bases; nucleotides not matched to a gene: 11. Germline CDR1 SQVTM, CDR2 ANQGSEA. The CDR3 DNA follows: TGCAGCGTTGCACCGGACAGGGTTGTTGGCATTCAGTACTTC. Translation: CSVAPDRVVGIQYF.

The chain carries TRBV15 and TRBJ2-3; D may be TRBD1 (5 bases). The CDR3 loop spans 16 amino acids. Trimming took 3 bases from V and 3 from J, leaving 16 bases between them. Germline CDR1 is LNHNV and CDR2 is YYDKDF (reference sequence). For the CDR3, the DNA is TGTGCCACCAGCAGTGGAGTAGGGGCCGGTACAGATACGCAGTATTTT. Protein: CATSSGVGAGTDTQYF.

V and J are TRBV29-1 and TRBJ2-3, with 7 bases lining up with TRBD2. V was clipped by 6 bases and J by 2 bases; unmatched bases: 8. The V gene's germline CDR1 is SQVTM and CDR2 ANQGSEA. The CDR3 sequence is 14 residues long. The CDR3 region has the DNA TGCAGCGTAGCATCCGGGACTAACACAGATACGCAGTATTTT. Translating gives CSVASGTNTDTQYF.

This clonotype was detected a few times. DNA for the CDR3: TGTGCCAGTAGTACGACCCCGACGCGGGAGACCCAGTACTTC. Protein: CASSTTPTRETQYF. The chain uses TRBV19 and TRBJ2-5, with D unresolved. Per germline, CDR1 LNHDA and CDR2 SQIVND (reference sequence). The CDR3 covers 14 residues. Deletions cut 4 bases from V and 5 bases from J, with 14 bases between.

In nucleotides, the CDR3 is TGTGCCAGCAGTTTGGGCAGAAACTACTACGAGCAGTACTTC. This translates into CASSLGRNYYEQYF. V and J are TRBV28 and TRBJ2-7; the D is unclear. This CDR3 contains 14 residues. Germline CDR1 MDHEN, CDR2 SYDVKM. Trimming shortened V by 3 bases and J by 3 bases, and 12 bases separated the two germline ends. Together with reference TRBV28 and TRBJ2-7, the CDR3 gives the full variable domain: DVKVTQSSRYLVKRTGEKVFLECVQDMDHENMFWYRQDPGLGLRLIYFSYDVKMKEKGDIPEGYSVSREKKERFSLILESASTNQTSMYLCASSLGRNYYEQYFGPGTRLTVT.

The sample holds one count of this clonotype. The V and J genes are TRBV7-2 and TRBJ2-3, with D perhaps TRBD1 or TRBD2 (5 bases each). The V gene's germline CDR1 is SGHTA and CDR2 FQGNSA. Trimming cost V 2 bases and J 7 bases, with 25 bases left between them. The CDR3 has 18 residues. The CDR3 region has the DNA TGTGCCAGCAGCTTAAGGGGAGTTCGGTGGTCGATCACTCATACGCAGTATTTT. Residues: CASSLRGVRWSITHTQYF.

The chain recombines TRBV19 with TRBJ1-5; unclear D gene. This CDR3 spans 12 amino acids. Germline V gene lookup returns CDR1 LNHDA and CDR2 SQIVND (reference sequence). Trimming took off 2 bases at V and 3 bases at J, with 2 bases between the two ends. In DNA, the CDR3 is TGTGCCAGTAGTATACTCAATCAGCCCCAGCATTTT. Protein product: CASSILNQPQHF.

The V gene is TRBV20-1, the J gene TRBJ2-1; D is undetermined. CDR3 length: 15 residues. V gave up 1 base and J gave up 0 bases, with 10 bases separating them. From germline, CDR1 is DFQATT and CDR2 SNEGSKA (reference sequence). The CDR3 coding sequence is TGCAGTGCTAGAGTTGTCTATAGCTCCTACAATGAGCAGTTCTTC. Amino acids: CSARVVYSSYNEQFF.

A few counts support this clonotype. The germline gene is not matched at one end of the junction; a read error may be the cause. The rearrangement links TRBV7-2 to TRBJ2-2; 10 nucleotides line up with TRBD2. There are 16 residues in the CDR3. Germline loops: CDR1 SGHTA, CDR2 FQGNSA. The CDR3 nucleotides read TGTGCCAGCAGCATCTTCCTAGCGGGAGCAACCGGGGAGCTTTTTTTT. This gives the protein CASSIFLAGATGELFF.

V gene TRBV19 combines with J gene TRBJ2-3, with D unclear. V was pared by 1 base and J by 2 bases, with 7 bases between. Germline V CDR1 and CDR2: LNHDA, SQIVND (reference sequence). This CDR3 is 14 amino acids long. This CDR3 is CASSIALSTDTQYF. CDR3 DNA sequence: TGTGCCAGTAGTATAGCCCTATCCACAGATACGCAGTATTTT.

The chain joins TRBV12-3 or TRBV12-4 to TRBJ1-1; D gene uncertain. V was cut by 7 bases and J by 5 bases, with 8 bases left in between. This CDR3 is built from 11 residues. The CDR3 reads CASTMRTEAFF. CDR3 bases: TGTGCCAGCACCATGCGGACTGAAGCTTTCTTT.

The V call is TRBV7-9, the J call TRBJ2-7, with 8 bases matching TRBD1. Germline loops: CDR1 SEHNR, CDR2 FQNEAQ (reference sequence). V trimming: 4 bases; J trimming: 7 bases; junction bases outside the gene matches: 6. This CDR3 has 13 residues. The CDR3 DNA sequence: TGTGCCAGCAGCTACGGACAGGGAAAAGAGCAGTACTTC. It specifies CASSYGQGKEQYF.

The chain employs TRBV20-1 and TRBJ2-1; tentative D call: TRBD1 (5 bases). This CDR3 is 17 amino acids long. Trimming removed 6 bases at V and 5 bases at J, with 26 bases between. Germline CDR1 and CDR2: DFQATT and SNEGSKA (reference sequence). The CDR3 sequence is CSATLLQESALHNEQFF. DNA of the CDR3: TGCAGTGCAACTCTACTACAGGAGTCAGCCCTCCACAATGAGCAGTTCTTC.

The rearrangement uses TRBV15 and TRBJ2-5; the D gene is possibly TRBD1 (6 bases). Germline V gene lookup returns CDR1 LNHNV and CDR2 YYDKDF (reference sequence). V lost 0 bases, J lost 4 bases, and 9 bases lay in between. The CDR3 length is 14 residues. DNA for the CDR3: TGTGCCACCAGCAGAGATCCCAGGGGAGAGACCCAGTACTTC. As protein: CATSRDPRGETQYF. Complete variable domain (other parts from reference TRBV15 and TRBJ2-5): DAMVIQNPRYQVTQFGKPVTLSCSQTLNHNVMYWYQQKSSQAPKLLFHYYDKDFNNEADTPDNFQSRRPNTSFCFLDIRSPGLGDTAMYLCATSRDPRGETQYFGPGTRLLVL.

The rearrangement links TRBV7-2 to TRBJ2-2; TRBD2 matches 8 bases. The germline V gene has CDR1 SGHTA and CDR2 FQGNSA. V was pared by 5 bases and J by 8 bases, with 7 bases of the junction left unmatched. This CDR3 contains 14 residues. This CDR3 reads CASSATLAGGELFF. CDR3 bases: TGTGCCAGCAGCGCTACATTAGCGGGAGGGGAGCTGTTTTTT.

CDR3 DNA sequence: TGCGCCAGCAGCTCCGGGACTGACGGAAACACCATATATTTT. As protein: CASSSGTDGNTIYF. The chain has TRBV5-1 and TRBJ1-3, with D tentatively TRBD1 (5 bases). Germline values: CDR1 SGHRS, CDR2 YFSETQ. CDR3 length: 14 amino acids. V lost 3 bases and J 4 bases, leaving 11 bases between the germline ends.